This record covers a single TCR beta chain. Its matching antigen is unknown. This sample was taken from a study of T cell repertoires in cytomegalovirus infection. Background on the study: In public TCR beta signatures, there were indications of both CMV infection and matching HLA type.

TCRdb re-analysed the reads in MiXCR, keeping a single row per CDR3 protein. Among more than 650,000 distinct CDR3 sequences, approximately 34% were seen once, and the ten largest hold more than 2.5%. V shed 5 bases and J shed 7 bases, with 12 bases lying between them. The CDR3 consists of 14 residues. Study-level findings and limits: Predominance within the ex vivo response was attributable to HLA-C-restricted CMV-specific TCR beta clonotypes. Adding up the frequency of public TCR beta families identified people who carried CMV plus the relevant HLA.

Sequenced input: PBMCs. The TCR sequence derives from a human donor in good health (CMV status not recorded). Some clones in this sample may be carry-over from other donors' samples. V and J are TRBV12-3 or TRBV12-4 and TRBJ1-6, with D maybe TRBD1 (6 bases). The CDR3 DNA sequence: TGTGCCAGCAGTGGCAGGGGAAGCAATTCACCCCTCCACTTT. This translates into CASSGRGSNSPLHF.